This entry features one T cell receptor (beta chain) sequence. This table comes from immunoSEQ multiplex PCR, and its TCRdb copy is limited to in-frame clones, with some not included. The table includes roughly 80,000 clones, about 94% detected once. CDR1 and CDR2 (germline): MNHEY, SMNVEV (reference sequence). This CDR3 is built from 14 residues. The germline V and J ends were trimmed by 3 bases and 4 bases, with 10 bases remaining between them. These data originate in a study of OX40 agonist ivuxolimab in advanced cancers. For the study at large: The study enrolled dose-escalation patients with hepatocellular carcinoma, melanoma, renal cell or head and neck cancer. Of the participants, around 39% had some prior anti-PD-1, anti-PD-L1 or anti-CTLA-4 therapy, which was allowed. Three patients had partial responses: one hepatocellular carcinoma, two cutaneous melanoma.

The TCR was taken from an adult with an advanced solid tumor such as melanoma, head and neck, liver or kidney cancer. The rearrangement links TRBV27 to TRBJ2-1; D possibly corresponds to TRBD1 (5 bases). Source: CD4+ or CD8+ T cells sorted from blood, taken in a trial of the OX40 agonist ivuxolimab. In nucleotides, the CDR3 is TGTGCCAGCAGTTTCCAACAGGAATACAATGAGCAGTTCTTC. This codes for CASSFQQEYNEQFF.